The sequence of this TCR beta chain was determined in a study of T-cell reconstitution after alpha-beta-depleted transplantation in children (dated by TCRdb to between 2015 and 2016). Context from the whole study: The study quantitatively tracked T-cell immune reconstitution after TCRalphabeta/CD19-depleted allogeneic hematopoietic cell transplantation in children using TCR repertoire profiling.

The method was PCR. Sequencing was performed on an Illumina HiSeq 2500. TCR libraries were prepared with molecular barcoding, using unique molecular identifiers to normalize TCRbeta repertoire quantification. Clones were called with MiXCR by TCRdb after fastp trimmed the public reads at Q25, and only in-frame beta chains were retained. Each CDR3 protein gets just one entry, which takes the most common genes and DNA from the rows behind it. The sample profile shows hundreds of thousands of distinct CDR3 sequences; roughly 12% of them were found once. The ten largest clones represent 23% of the sample. Broader findings and caveats from the paper: Over the following months the frequencies of hyperexpanded clones went down, and after one year T-cell counts and TCRbeta diversity were mostly credited to newly produced T cells. About two months after transplant, the apparently early recovery of alphabetaT-cell counts reportedly depended on just several hundred clones that had expanded rapidly and came from non-depleted graft cells. The high TCRbeta diversity at day 60 in some patients was ascribed to recipient T cells and intrathymic progenitors that had survived conditioning.

This clonotype was picked up many times. Its antigen remains unidentified. Base-call qualities are not available, and no considerably larger clone is one nucleotide away. The CDR3 starts with the cysteine, ends with the phenylalanine, and has 16 residues. Left in the record is the CDR3 DNA by itself, 48 bases read in frame from the first base. In the germline V gene (reference sequence), CDR1 corresponds to DFQATT and CDR2 to SNEGSKA. V loses 3 bases of germline sequence and J loses 0 bases, and the interval between the two ends is 16 bases. The sample's treatment or condition label, decoded: allogeneic hematopoietic cell transplantation with graft depleted of TCRalphabeta T cells and CD19 B cells. The children who served as transplant recipients had been given grafts of TCRalphabeta/CD19-depleted allogeneic hematopoietic cells.

In this chain, TRBV20-1 is recombined with TRBJ2-3, with no confidently assigned D gene. The clonotype comes from a male patient aged 2-9 years who had a stem cell transplant for chronic granulomatous disease, so the T cells may come from the graft donor. The material sequenced was peripheral blood, taken 180 days after TCRalphabeta/CD19-depleted stem cell transplant. The CDR3 protein is CSARLGLTRSTDTQYF. The DNA sequence is given as TGCAGTGCTAGGCTGGGATTGACGCGAAGCACAGATACGCAGTATTTT.